The source of this TCR beta chain is a study of blood T cell repertoires in COVID-19. The method was immunoSEQ multiplex PCR; TCRdb's version includes in-frame clones alone and lacks a portion of them. This table holds 200,000 to 250,000 clones, around 84% found once. In its sample, this clone was seen a few times. V was trimmed by 4 bases and J by 0 bases, leaving 2 bases between them. Germline lookup yields CDR1 SGHRS and CDR2 YFSETQ. This CDR3 spans 13 amino acids. Source material: peripheral blood. This chain uses TRBV5-1 with TRBJ2-6; D not certain. The clonotype originates from a man under 40 with active or convalescent COVID-19. CDR3 bases: TGCGCCAGCAGCCTCTCTGGGGCCAACGTCCTGACTTTC. Amino acids: CASSLSGANVLTF.